This paragraph covers one T cell receptor beta chain sequence. The method was immunoSEQ multiplex PCR; TCRdb's version includes in-frame clones alone and lacks a portion of them. The sample lists roughly 150,000 clones; approximately 90% were seen once. This record belongs to a study of radiation and T cells in renal cell carcinoma. Germline V CDR1 and CDR2: SGHNT, YYREEE (reference sequence). The CDR3 is 12 residues long. The ends were cut back, 3 bases at V and 7 bases at J, with 10 bases in the middle. Indicated time point: blood 2 weeks post-SBRT. Regarding treatment: 15 Gy SBRT to primary tumor, nephrectomy 4 weeks later.

The J gene is TRBJ1-1, the V gene TRBV5-4; D not resolved. The sequenced sample was blood, obtained from a patient whose treatment included radiotherapy and nephrectomy. This TCR was sampled from a woman between 45 and 60 years old with renal cell carcinoma. CDR3 nucleotide sequence: TGTGCCAGCAGCTCTGGGTCTGGTGAAGCTTTCTTT. It encodes CASSSGSGEAFF.